This T cell receptor (beta chain) was identified during a study of beta chain features in type 1 diabetes. Every bit of the isolated RNA underwent reverse transcription, so sequencing read expressed TCRB transcripts. TCRdb keeps only in-frame clones here, not all; method: immunoSEQ multiplex PCR. The sample yields roughly 260,000 clones, under 13% seen once. Regarding the study as a whole: Type 1 diabetes patients had TCRB CDR3s that were shorter (moderately but significantly so) in all four CD4+ subsets. Since sequencing was performed on cDNA, cells with high TCR expression could be over-represented.

This clone was recorded a few times. Its antigen remains unknown. The origin of this receptor is a man younger than 45 with type 1 diabetes. Source material: naive CD4+ T cells from blood.

In nucleotides, the CDR3 is TGCGCCAGCAGCTTCGAGGGTCAGCCCCAGCATTTT. Its translation is CASSFEGQPQHF. The genes are TRBV5-1 and TRBJ1-5, with no clear D. V dropped 2 bases and J dropped 6 bases, with 6 bases sitting between them. Germline CDR1 and CDR2: SGHRS and YFSETQ. The CDR3 covers 12 residues.